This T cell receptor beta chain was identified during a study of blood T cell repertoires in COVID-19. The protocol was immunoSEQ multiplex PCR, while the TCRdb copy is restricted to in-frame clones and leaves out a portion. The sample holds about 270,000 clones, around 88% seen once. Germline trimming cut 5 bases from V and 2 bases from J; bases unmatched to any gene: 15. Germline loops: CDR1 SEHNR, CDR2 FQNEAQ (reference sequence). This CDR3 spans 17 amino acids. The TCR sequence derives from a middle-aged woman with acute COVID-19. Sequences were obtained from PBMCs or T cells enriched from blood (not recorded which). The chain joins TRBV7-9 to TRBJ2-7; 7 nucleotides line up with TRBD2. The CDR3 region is CASSGAVSERGAYEQYF. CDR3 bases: TGTGCCAGCAGCGGAGCGGTTAGCGAGCGGGGAGCCTACGAGCAGTACTTC. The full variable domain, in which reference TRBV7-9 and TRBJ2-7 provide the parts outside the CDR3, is DTGVSQNPRHKITKRGQNVTFRCDPISEHNRLYWYRQTLGQGPEFLTYFQNEAQLEKSRLLSDRFSAERPKGSFSTLEIQRTEQGDSAMYLCASSGAVSERGAYEQYFGPGTRLTVT.